This T cell receptor (beta chain) was captured in a study of beta chain features in type 1 diabetes. Study as a whole: Examination spanned around 110,000,000 sorted cells from all samples. Overall study findings and caveats: Short templates might get an advantage during PCR, and this would be equal in patients and controls.

The V end lost 3 bases, the J end lost 8 bases, and 10 bases lay between the germline ends. The germline V gene has CDR1 ENHRY and CDR2 SYGVKD. There are 12 residues in the CDR3. This clone was counted between two and nine times. Its matching antigen is unknown. Expressed TCRB transcripts were sequenced, since all the RNA that had been isolated was reverse transcribed. Here immunoSEQ multiplex PCR was the method, and the copy in TCRdb shows in-frame clones only, minus some. The table shows 350,000 to 450,000 clones, with about 15% occurring only once. This receptor was identified in a woman aged 18-35 years in good health. The sequenced sample consisted of naive CD4+ T cells from blood. The chain uses TRBV10-3 and TRBJ1-2, with D unclear. CDR3 region: CAISDEAGGYTF. The CDR3 DNA reads TGTGCCATCAGTGACGAGGCGGGGGGCTACACCTTC.